The source of this T cell receptor beta chain is a study of blood T cell repertoires in COVID-19. Study details: T cells, B-cell-depleted T cells, or PBMCs supplied cDNA or gDNA.

Looked up from germline, CDR1 is SGHDT and CDR2 is YYEEEE. The length of the CDR3 is 18 residues. With 1 base removed from V and 2 bases from J, the gap between germline ends came to 16 bases. Profiled with immunoSEQ multiplex PCR; TCRdb holds only in-frame clones, not every one. The sample lists about 190,000 clones; less than 85% were seen once. The sequence came from a woman aged 50 to 60 with acute or convalescent COVID-19. V gene TRBV5-6 combines with J gene TRBJ2-6; tentative D call: TRBD1 (7 bases). The material sequenced was peripheral blood. CDR3 DNA sequence: TGTGCCAGCAGCTTGCTCTCAGGGGGGCCTGCTGGGGCCAACGTCCTGACTTTC. Translating gives CASSLLSGGPAGANVLTF.